This TCR beta chain was retrieved from a study of T cell repertoires in cytomegalovirus infection. TCRdb re-analysed the reads in MiXCR, keeping a single row per CDR3 protein. The sample records roughly 250,000 distinct CDR3 sequences, 10% to 15% being singletons. Points from the study as a whole: Clonotype analysis showed dominance of the ex vivo response by HLA-C-restricted CMV-specific TCR beta clonotypes.

This clonotype has more than one count but fewer than ten. Its target is not known. V was shortened by 1 base and J by 2 bases, with 3 bases between the two germline ends. There are 12 residues in the CDR3. Looked up from germline, CDR1 is GTSNPN and CDR2 is SVGIG (reference sequence). The chain employs TRBV30 and TRBJ1-5, with D uncertain. The origin of this receptor is a human donor in good health (CMV status not recorded). Some clones in this sample may be carry-over from other donors' samples. Sequenced: PBMCs. CDR3 nucleotides: TGTGCCTGGAGTGGGGGCAATCAGCCCCAGCATTTT. Its translation: CAWSGGNQPQHF.